This entry features one T cell receptor beta chain sequence. Trimming took 4 bases from V and 4 from J; bases not matched to a gene: 10. The CDR3 length is 16 residues. The germline V gene encodes CDR1 LNHDA and CDR2 SQIVND (reference sequence). The data are from a study of blood T cell repertoires in COVID-19. Measured with immunoSEQ multiplex PCR; TCRdb has only the in-frame clones, and not every one. The repertoire holds about 200,000 clones, 65% to 90% seen once, with 13% in the top ten. Sequencing was done on a sample of peripheral blood. The chain is built from TRBV19 and TRBJ1-2; the match to TRBD1 covers 9 bases. The source of this sequence is a human donor in a cohort sampled during active COVID-19. Written as DNA, the CDR3 is TGTGCCAGTAGTACCTCCGGGACAGGGTACTTCTATGGCTACACCTTC. Encoded protein: CASSTSGTGYFYGYTF.